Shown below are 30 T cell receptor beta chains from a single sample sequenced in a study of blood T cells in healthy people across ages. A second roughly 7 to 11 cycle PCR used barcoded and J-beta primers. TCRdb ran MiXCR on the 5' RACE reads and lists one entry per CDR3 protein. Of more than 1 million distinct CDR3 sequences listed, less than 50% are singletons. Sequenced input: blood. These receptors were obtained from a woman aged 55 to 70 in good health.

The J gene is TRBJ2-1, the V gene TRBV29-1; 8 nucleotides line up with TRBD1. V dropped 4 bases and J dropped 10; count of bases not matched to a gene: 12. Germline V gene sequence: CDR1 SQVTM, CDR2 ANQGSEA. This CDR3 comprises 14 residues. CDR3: CSVVTGEVSYEQFF. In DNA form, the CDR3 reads TGCAGCGTTGTGACAGGGGAAGTTTCCTACGAGCAGTTCTTC.

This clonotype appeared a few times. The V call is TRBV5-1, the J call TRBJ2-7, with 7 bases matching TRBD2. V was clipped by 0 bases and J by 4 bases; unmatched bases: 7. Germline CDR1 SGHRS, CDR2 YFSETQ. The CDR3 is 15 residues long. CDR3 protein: CASSLGAGAQYEQYF. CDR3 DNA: TGCGCCAGCAGCTTGGGGGCGGGAGCCCAATACGAGCAGTACTTC.

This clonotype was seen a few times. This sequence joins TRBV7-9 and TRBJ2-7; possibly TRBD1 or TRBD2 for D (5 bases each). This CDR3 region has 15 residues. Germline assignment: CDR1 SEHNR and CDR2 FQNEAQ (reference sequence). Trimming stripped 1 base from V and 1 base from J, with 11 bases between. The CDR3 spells CASSLGWGPSYEQYF. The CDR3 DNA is TGTGCCAGCAGCTTAGGCTGGGGACCATCCTACGAGCAGTACTTC.

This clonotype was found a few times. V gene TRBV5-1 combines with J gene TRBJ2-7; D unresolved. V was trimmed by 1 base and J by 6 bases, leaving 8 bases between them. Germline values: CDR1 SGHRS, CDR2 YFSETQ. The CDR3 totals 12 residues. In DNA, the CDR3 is TGCGCCAGCAGCTTGTTGGGCCCCGAGCAGTACTTC. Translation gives CASSLLGPEQYF.

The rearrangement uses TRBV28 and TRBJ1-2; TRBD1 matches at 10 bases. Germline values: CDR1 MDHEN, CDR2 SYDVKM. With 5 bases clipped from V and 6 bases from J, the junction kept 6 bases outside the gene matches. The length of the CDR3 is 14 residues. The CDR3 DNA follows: TGTGCCAGCAGTGCTACCGGGACAGGGGATGGCTACACCTTC. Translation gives CASSATGTGDGYTF.

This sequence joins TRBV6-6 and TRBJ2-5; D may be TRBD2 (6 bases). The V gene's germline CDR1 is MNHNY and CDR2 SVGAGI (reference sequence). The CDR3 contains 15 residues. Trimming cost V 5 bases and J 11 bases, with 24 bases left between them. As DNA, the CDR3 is TGTGCCAGCAGTCAATTCAGCGGTCGGGGACGGGAGCAGTACTTC. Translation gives CASSQFSGRGREQYF.

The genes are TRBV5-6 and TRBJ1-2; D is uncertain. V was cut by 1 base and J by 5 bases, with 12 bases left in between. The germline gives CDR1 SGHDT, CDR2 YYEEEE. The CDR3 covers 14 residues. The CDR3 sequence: CASSLMGSGYGYTF. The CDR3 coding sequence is TGTGCCAGCAGCTTGATGGGGAGCGGTTATGGCTACACCTTC.

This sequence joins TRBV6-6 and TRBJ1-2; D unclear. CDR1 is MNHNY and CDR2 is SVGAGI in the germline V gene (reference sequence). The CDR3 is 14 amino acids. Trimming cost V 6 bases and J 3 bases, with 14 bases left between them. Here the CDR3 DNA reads TGTGCCAGCAGCCCAAGGTCCGGGGACTATGGCTACACCTTC. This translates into CASSPRSGDYGYTF.

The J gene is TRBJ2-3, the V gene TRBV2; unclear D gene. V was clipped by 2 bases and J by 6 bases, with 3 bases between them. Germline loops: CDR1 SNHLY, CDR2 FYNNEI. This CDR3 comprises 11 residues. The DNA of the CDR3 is TGTGCCAGCAGTGAATCTGATACGCAGTATTTT. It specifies CASSESDTQYF.

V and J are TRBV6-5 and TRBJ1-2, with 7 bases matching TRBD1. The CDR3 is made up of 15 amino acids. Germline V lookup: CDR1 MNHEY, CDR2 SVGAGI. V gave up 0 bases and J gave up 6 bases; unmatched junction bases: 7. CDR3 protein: CASSYSVGRGDGYTF. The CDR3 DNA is TGTGCCAGCAGTTACTCGGTGGGCAGGGGGGATGGCTACACCTTC.

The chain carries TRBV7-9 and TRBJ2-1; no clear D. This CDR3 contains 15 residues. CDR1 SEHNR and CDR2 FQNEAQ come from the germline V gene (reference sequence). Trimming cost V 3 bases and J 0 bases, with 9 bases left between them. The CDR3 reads CASSFPQSSYNEQFF. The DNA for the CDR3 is TGTGCCAGCAGCTTCCCCCAGAGCTCCTACAATGAGCAGTTCTTC.

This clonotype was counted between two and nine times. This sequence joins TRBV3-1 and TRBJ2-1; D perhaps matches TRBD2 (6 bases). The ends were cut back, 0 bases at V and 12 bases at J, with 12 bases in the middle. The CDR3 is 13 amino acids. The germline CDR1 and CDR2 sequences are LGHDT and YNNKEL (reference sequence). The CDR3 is CASSQDLAYGQFF. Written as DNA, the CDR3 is TGTGCCAGCAGCCAAGACCTAGCGTATGGGCAGTTCTTC.

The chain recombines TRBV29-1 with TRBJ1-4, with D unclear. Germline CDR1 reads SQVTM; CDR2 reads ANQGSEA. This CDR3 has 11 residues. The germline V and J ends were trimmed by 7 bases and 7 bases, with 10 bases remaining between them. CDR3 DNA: TGCAGCGGTGCTATCGGTGAAAAACTGTTTTTT. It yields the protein CSGAIGEKLFF.

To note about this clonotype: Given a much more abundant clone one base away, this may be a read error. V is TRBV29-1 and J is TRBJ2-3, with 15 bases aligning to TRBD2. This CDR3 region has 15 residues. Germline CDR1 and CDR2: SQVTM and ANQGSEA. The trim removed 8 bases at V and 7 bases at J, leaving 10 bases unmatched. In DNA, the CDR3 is TGCAGCACAAGGGATGGGACTAGCGGGAGGAATACGCAGTATTTT. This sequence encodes CSTRDGTSGRNTQYF.

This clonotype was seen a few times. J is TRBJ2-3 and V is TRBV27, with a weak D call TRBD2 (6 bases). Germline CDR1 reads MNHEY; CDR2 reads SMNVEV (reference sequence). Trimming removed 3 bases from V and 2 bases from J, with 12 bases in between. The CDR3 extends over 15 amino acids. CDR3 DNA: TGTGCCAGCAGTTTGATCCGGACTACCACAGATACGCAGTATTTT. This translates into CASSLIRTTTDTQYF.

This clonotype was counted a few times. The CDR3 region is CASSFRTAGSGANVLTF. In DNA, the CDR3 is TGTGCCAGCAGTTTCCGGACAGCTGGCTCTGGGGCCAACGTCCTGACTTTC. V usage is TRBV28 and J usage is TRBJ2-6, with a weak D call TRBD1 (6 bases). Trimming removed 3 bases at V and 0 bases at J, with 12 bases between. Germline CDR1 and CDR2: MDHEN and SYDVKM. The CDR3 loop spans 17 amino acids.

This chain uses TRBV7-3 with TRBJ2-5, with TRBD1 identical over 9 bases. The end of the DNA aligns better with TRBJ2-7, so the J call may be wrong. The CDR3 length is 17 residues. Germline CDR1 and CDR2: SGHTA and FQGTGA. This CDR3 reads CASSLKGGDRVSNEQYF. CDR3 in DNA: TGTGCCAGCAGCTTAAAGGGGGGGGACAGGGTATCCAACGAGCAGTACTTC.

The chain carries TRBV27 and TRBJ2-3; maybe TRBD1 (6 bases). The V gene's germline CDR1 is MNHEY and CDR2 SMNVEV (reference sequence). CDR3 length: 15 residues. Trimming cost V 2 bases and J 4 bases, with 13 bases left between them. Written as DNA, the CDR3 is TGTGCCAGCAGTTTAGGGCCAGGGGTGGCAGATACGCAGTATTTT. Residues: CASSLGPGVADTQYF.

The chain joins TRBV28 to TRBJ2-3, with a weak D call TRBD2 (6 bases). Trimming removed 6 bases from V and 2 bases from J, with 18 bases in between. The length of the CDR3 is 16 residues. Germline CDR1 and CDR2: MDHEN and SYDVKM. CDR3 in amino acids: CASRESSSGFTDTQYF. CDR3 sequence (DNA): TGTGCCAGCAGAGAGTCCTCGAGCGGGTTCACAGATACGCAGTATTTT. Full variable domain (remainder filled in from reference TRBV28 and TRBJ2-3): DVKVTQSSRYLVKRTGEKVFLECVQDMDHENMFWYRQDPGLGLRLIYFSYDVKMKEKGDIPEGYSVSREKKERFSLILESASTNQTSMYLCASRESSSGFTDTQYFGPGTRLTVL.

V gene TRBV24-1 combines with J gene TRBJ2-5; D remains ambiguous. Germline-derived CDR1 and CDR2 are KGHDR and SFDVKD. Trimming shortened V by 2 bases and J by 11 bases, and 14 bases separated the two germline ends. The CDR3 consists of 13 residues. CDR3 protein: CATSDSDKNEQYF. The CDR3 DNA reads TGTGCCACCAGTGATTCCGACAAAAATGAGCAGTACTTC.

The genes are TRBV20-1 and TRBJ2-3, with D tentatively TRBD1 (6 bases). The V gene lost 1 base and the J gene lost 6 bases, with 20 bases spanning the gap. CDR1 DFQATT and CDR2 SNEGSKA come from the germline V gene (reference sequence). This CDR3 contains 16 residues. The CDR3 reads CSARVKGVAQQDTQYF. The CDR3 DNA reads TGCAGTGCTAGAGTTAAGGGGGTGGCACAGCAGGATACGCAGTATTTT.

CDR3 loop: CASSPLIEEQYF. The CDR3 DNA sequence: TGTGCCAGCAGCCCACTTATTGAGGAGCAGTACTTC. V and J are TRBV7-9 and TRBJ2-4; no clear D. V dropped 5 bases and J dropped 13 bases, with 15 bases sitting between them. CDR3 size: 12 residues. Germline V gene sequence: CDR1 SEHNR, CDR2 FQNEAQ (reference sequence).

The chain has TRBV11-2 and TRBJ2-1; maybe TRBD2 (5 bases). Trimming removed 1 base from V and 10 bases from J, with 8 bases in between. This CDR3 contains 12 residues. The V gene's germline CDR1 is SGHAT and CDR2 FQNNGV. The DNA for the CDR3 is TGTGCCAGCAGCTTAGCTGGGGAGGAGCAGTTCTTC. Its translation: CASSLAGEEQFF.

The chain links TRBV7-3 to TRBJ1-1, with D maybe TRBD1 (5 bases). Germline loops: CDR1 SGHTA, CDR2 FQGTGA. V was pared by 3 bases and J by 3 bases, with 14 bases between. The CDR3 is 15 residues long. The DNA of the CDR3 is TGTGCCAGCAGCTTCTTCGCAGGGAGGGACACTGAAGCTTTCTTT. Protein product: CASSFFAGRDTEAFF.

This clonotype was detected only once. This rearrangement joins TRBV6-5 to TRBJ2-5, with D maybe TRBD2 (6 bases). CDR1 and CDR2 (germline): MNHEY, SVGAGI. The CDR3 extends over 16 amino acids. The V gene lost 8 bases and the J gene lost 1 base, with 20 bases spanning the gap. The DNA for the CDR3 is TGTGCCAGCCGTCAAACCAGGACTACCGTCCAAGAGACCCAGTACTTC. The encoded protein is CASRQTRTTVQETQYF.

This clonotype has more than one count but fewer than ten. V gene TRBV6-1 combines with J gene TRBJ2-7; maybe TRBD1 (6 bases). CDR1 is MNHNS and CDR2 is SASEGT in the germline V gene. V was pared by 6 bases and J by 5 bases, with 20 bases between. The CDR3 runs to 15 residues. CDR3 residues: CASSQGTIRPDEQYF. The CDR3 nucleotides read TGTGCCAGCAGCCAAGGGACAATCCGCCCCGACGAGCAGTACTTC.

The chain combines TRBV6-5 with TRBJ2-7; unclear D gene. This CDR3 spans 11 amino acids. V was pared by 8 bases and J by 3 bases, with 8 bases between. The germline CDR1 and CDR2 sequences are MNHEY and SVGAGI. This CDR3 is CASRGFYEQYF. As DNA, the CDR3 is TGTGCCAGCCGTGGTTTCTACGAGCAGTACTTC.

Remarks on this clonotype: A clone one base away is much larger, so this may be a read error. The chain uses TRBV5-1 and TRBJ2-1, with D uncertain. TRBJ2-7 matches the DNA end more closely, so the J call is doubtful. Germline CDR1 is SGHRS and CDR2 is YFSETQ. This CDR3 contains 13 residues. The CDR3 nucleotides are TGCGCCAGCACTCCTGGTGGTTACAATGAGCAGTACTTC. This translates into CASTPGGYNEQYF.

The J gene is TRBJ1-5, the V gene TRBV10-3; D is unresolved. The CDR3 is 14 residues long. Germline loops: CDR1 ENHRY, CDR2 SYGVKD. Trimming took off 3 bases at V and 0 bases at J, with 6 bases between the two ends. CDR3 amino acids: CAISDTVSNQPQHF. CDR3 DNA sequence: TGTGCCATCAGTGATACAGTTAGCAATCAGCCCCAGCATTTT.

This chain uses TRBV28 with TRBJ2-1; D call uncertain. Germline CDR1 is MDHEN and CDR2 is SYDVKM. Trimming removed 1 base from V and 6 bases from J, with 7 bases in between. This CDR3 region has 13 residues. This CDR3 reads CASSLLTGNEQFF. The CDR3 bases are TGTGCCAGCAGTTTATTGACGGGCAATGAGCAGTTCTTC. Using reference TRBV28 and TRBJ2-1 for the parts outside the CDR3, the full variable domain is DVKVTQSSRYLVKRTGEKVFLECVQDMDHENMFWYRQDPGLGLRLIYFSYDVKMKEKGDIPEGYSVSREKKERFSLILESASTNQTSMYLCASSLLTGNEQFFGPGTRLTVL.